These 15 T cell receptor beta chains share one sample of origin, sequenced in a study of T cell changes during pregnancy in multiple sclerosis (dated by TCRdb to between 2018 and 2021). Libraries were prepared through the immunoSEQ multiplex PCR assay. TCRdb limited this immuneACCESS table to in-frame rearrangements with V and J called. A share of clones is missing; checked studies link under half to unresolved V genes, and the rest is unexplained. This sample gives about 20,000 clones in total; 70% to 90% of them show up just once. The ten most abundant clones make up approximately 19% of the sample. Sequencing was performed on CD8+ T cells from peripheral blood mononuclear cells, taken after pregnancy. The receptor source for this set is a female donor in good health, enrolled as a control in a pregnancy study.

The chain carries TRBV7-6 and TRBJ1-1; 10 nucleotides align to TRBD1. Trimming took 5 bases from V and 2 from J; bases not matched to a gene: 5. Germline CDR1 SGHVS, CDR2 FNYEAQ. The CDR3 consists of 15 residues. CDR3 in amino acids: CASSATGGLNTEAFF. The CDR3 bases are TGTGCCAGCAGCGCGACAGGGGGCCTTAACACTGAAGCTTTCTTT.

The V call is TRBV27, the J call TRBJ2-1; 15 positions match TRBD2. The germline CDR1 and CDR2 sequences are MNHEY and SMNVEV (reference sequence). There are 15 residues in the CDR3. V was clipped by 3 bases and J by 7 bases; unmatched bases: 1. CDR3: CASSFGTSGRNEQFF. CDR3 nucleotides: TGTGCCAGCAGTTTTGGGACTAGCGGGAGGAATGAGCAGTTCTTC.

This clone was found once. The chain combines TRBV9 with TRBJ2-3; weak D call: TRBD2 (7 bases). Trimming removed 4 bases from V and 6 bases from J, with 15 bases in between. The CDR3 is made up of 14 amino acids. Per the germline V gene, CDR1 is SGDLS and CDR2 is YYNGEE. The CDR3 DNA follows: TGTGCCAGCAGCCCAGATCGGGGGGCGGATACGCAGTATTTT. Protein sequence: CASSPDRGADTQYF.

This clone occurred a few times. The chain carries TRBV4-3 and TRBJ1-1; D call uncertain. V lost 0 bases to trimming and J lost 1 base, with 9 bases between them. In germline, CDR1 is LGHNA, CDR2 YSLEER. The CDR3 length is 15 residues. DNA for the CDR3: TGCGCCAGCAGCCAAGATCCGCACGGGAACACTGAAGCTTTCTTT. Amino acid sequence: CASSQDPHGNTEAFF.

The chain employs TRBV14 and TRBJ1-2, with 7 bases matching TRBD1. Germline loops: CDR1 SGHDN, CDR2 FVKESK. J was trimmed by 7 bases and V by 0 bases; bases with no gene match: 17. CDR3 length: 18 residues. The CDR3: CASSQDFPGEQGRFGYTF. The CDR3 DNA reads as TGTGCCAGCAGCCAAGATTTTCCTGGGGAACAGGGGCGGTTTGGCTACACCTTC.

This chain connects TRBV30 to TRBJ1-2; the D is unclear. Trimming took off 0 bases at V and 8 bases at J, with 10 bases between the two ends. This CDR3 spans 12 amino acids. Germline V lookup: CDR1 GTSNPN, CDR2 SVGIG (reference sequence). CDR3 sequence: CAWSVSTKGYTF. Here the CDR3 DNA reads TGTGCCTGGAGTGTCTCTACTAAAGGCTACACCTTC.

The chain links TRBV2 to TRBJ2-7; tentative D call: TRBD2 (5 bases). Germline V lookup: CDR1 SNHLY, CDR2 FYNNEI. V lost 4 bases to trimming and J lost 2 bases, with 9 bases between them. The CDR3 length is 13 residues. CDR3 loop: CASSVGVTYEQYF. In DNA, the CDR3 is TGTGCCAGCAGTGTCGGGGTCACCTACGAGCAGTACTTC.

The V gene is TRBV2, the J gene TRBJ2-1; D gene ambiguous. This CDR3 is 13 amino acids long. V lost 8 bases, J lost 5 bases, and 13 bases lay in between. CDR1 is SNHLY and CDR2 is FYNNEI in the germline V gene. The CDR3 nucleotides read TGTGCCAGCGAAAAACCGACTGACAATGAGCAGTTCTTC. This encodes CASEKPTDNEQFF.

The chain employs TRBV15 and TRBJ1-4; 7 nucleotides match TRBD1. Germline V gene sequence: CDR1 LNHNV, CDR2 YYDKDF (reference sequence). There are 16 residues in the CDR3. V shed 0 bases, J shed 6 bases, and the junction held 7 bases outside the gene matches. CDR3: CATSRDAGQNHEKLFF. The CDR3 bases are TGTGCCACCAGCAGAGATGCGGGACAGAATCATGAAAAACTGTTTTTT.

The chain links TRBV7-9 to TRBJ1-1; no reliable D call. The CDR3 is made up of 14 amino acids. The germline V gene has CDR1 SEHNR and CDR2 FQNEAQ (reference sequence). V lost 1 base and J lost 7, with 13 bases in between. This CDR3 is CASSLVAVSIEAFF. CDR3 bases: TGTGCCAGCAGCTTAGTCGCGGTTTCCATTGAAGCTTTCTTT.

The chain carries TRBV15 and TRBJ1-1, with TRBD1 identical over 8 bases. The CDR3 is 15 residues long. Germline V gene data show CDR1 as LNHNV and CDR2 as YYDKDF (reference sequence). V lost 0 bases to trimming and J lost 5 bases; unmatched junction nucleotides: 5. CDR3: CATSRDRGTGTEAFF. The CDR3 DNA is TGTGCCACCAGCAGAGATCGGGGGACAGGAACTGAAGCTTTCTTT.

A single count supports this clone. The rearrangement joins TRBV6-1 to TRBJ2-1; weak D call: TRBD1 (6 bases). Between the trimmed V and J ends, which lost 1 base and 7 bases, there was a span of 14 bases. Germline lookup yields CDR1 MNHNS and CDR2 SASEGT. This CDR3 comprises 15 residues. The CDR3, as DNA: TGTGCCAGCAGTGAAGGGGCAGGGGTGGTGAATGAGCAGTTCTTC. Translation: CASSEGAGVVNEQFF.

This clone has a single count. The J gene is TRBJ2-7, the V gene TRBV6-1; D is perhaps TRBD1 (6 bases). Trimming removed 2 bases from V and 6 bases from J, with 8 bases in between. The CDR3 sequence is 12 residues long. Germline-derived CDR1 and CDR2 are MNHNS and SASEGT. The CDR3 nucleotides read TGTGCCAGCAGTGAACTAGGGGGCGAGCAGTACTTC. Residues: CASSELGGEQYF.

With regard to this clone: One end of the junction varies from germline; a read error may be responsible. The V call is TRBV7-2, the J call TRBJ1-6; the D gene is possibly TRBD1 (6 bases). CDR3 size: 16 residues. CDR1 and CDR2 from the germline V gene are SGHTA and FQGNSA. The CDR3 bases are TGTGCCAGCAGGTTAGGGGGGGGCGAATATCAATCACCCCTCCACTTT. The encoded protein is CASRLGGGEYQSPLHF.

J is TRBJ1-2 and V is TRBV29-1, with 9 bases lining up with TRBD1. The CDR3 length is 13 residues. The V and J ends lost 6 bases and 6 bases, in that order; junction bases with no gene match: 8. In germline, CDR1 is SQVTM, CDR2 ANQGSEA. This chain's CDR3 is CSVPRTGEDGYTF. The CDR3 region has the DNA TGCAGCGTCCCAAGGACAGGGGAGGATGGCTACACCTTC.